This entry features one T cell receptor beta chain sequence. Its antigen is still unknown. This CDR3 is built from 15 residues. This sample was taken from a study of identical twins. Study-level results: Some out-of-frame alpha sequences were shared by twins, and these showed excess low generation probability. Because invariant MAIT and iNKT cells could be present, zero-insertion analyses could be partly confounded.

Through template switching, a universal primer site was introduced, and the cDNA contained unique molecular identifiers. One entry per CDR3 protein, called by TCRdb with MiXCR from the 5' RACE reads. The sample carries 450,000 or so distinct CDR3 sequences, roughly a quarter recorded once. This sample was shared with a second study, whose subject was T cells expressing NK-cell markers. From that paper: It was sorted CD3+CD56-NKG2C+, CD3+CD56+NKG2C- and CD3+CD56+NKG2C+ T cells that provided the TCR beta repertoires.

The rearrangement joins TRBV12-2 to TRBJ2-7; the table's D call, TRBD2, has no DNA check behind it. TRBV12-2 is assigned pseudogene status. This TCR came from a woman aged 18-29 years in good health. Sequencing used CD4+ T cells sorted from blood. As DNA, the CDR3 is TGTGCAAGTCGCTCGCCCTGCGGGAGTGGTGACGAGCAGTACTTC. Translated, it gives CASRSPCGSGDEQYF.